The 25 T cell receptor beta chains in this list originate from one sample, sequenced in a study of T-cell reconstitution after alpha-beta-depleted transplantation in children. For TCRbeta, the library was prepared with unique molecular identifiers. TCRdb reanalysed the PCR reads using MiXCR and keeps one entry per CDR3 protein. Of roughly 500,000 distinct CDR3 sequences in the sample, 12% were seen once. The sample here was PBMCs from the stem cell graft donor, taken from the stem cell graft. The receptors originated from a human donor who donated a stem cell graft to a child with combined immunodeficiency.

J is TRBJ1-1 and V is TRBV10-3, with a tentative D call TRBD1 (6 bases). Germline CDR1 is ENHRY and CDR2 is SYGVKD. CDR3 length equals 17 residues. V lost 8 bases, J lost 0 bases, and 22 bases lay in between. The CDR3 nucleotides are TGTGCCATCTCCGGGGGATTAGGTAGGGGGATGAACACTGAAGCTTTCTTT. Its protein is CAISGGLGRGMNTEAFF.

The chain uses TRBV20-1 and TRBJ2-1; 9 bases match TRBD2. J gave up 4 bases and V 3 bases, and 7 bases lay outside the gene matches. Per the germline V gene, CDR1 is DFQATT and CDR2 is SNEGSKA (reference sequence). This CDR3 region has 15 residues. This chain's CDR3 is CSASLPLAGYNEQFF. CDR3 DNA sequence: TGCAGTGCTAGCCTCCCCCTAGCGGGGTACAATGAGCAGTTCTTC.

This clonotype was seen only a few times. The rearrangement joins TRBV6-5 to TRBJ1-2, with TRBD1 identical over 9 bases. The CDR3 runs 16 residues. The germline CDR1 and CDR2 sequences are MNHEY and SVGAGI. After removal of 6 bases from V and 0 bases from J, the junction contained 8 bases not matched to a gene. DNA for the CDR3: TGTGCCAGCAGGCCGGACAGGGGACGCGCTAACTATGGCTACACCTTC. Protein product: CASRPDRGRANYGYTF.

This clonotype has a count of ten or more. The gene calls are TRBV6-2 or TRBV6-3 and TRBJ2-5, with 8 bases aligning to TRBD2. CDR3 length: 14 amino acids. The V segment lost 6 bases and the J segment 9 bases; nucleotides outside the gene matches: 12. In germline, CDR1 is MNHEY, CDR2 SVGEGT. The CDR3, as DNA: TGTGCCAGCAGCAGAGGGACTAGTGGAGGGTCCCAGTACTTC. Its translation is CASSRGTSGGSQYF.

This clonotype came up many times. The V call is TRBV29-1, the J call TRBJ2-6; D is ambiguous. Germline CDR1 is SQVTM and CDR2 is ANQGSEA. CDR3 length: 13 amino acids. V was clipped by 6 bases and J by 1 base, with 7 bases between them. The CDR3 DNA follows: TGCAGCGTCGTTTCATCTGGGGCCAACGTCCTGACTTTC. Its translation: CSVVSSGANVLTF. The full variable domain, in which reference TRBV29-1 and TRBJ2-6 provide the parts outside the CDR3, is SAVISQKPSRDICQRGTSLTIQCQVDSQVTMMFWYRQQPGQSLTLIATANQGSEATYESGFVIDKFPISRPNLTFSTLTVSNMSPEDSSIYLCSVVSSGANVLTFGAGSRLTVL.

This clonotype has a count of ten or more. The V call is TRBV6-2 or TRBV6-3, the J call TRBJ2-1, with 7 bases that match TRBD2. CDR3 length: 16 amino acids. With 1 base clipped from V and 9 bases from J, the junction kept 12 bases outside the gene matches. The germline V gene encodes CDR1 MNHEY and CDR2 SVGEGT. In DNA form, the CDR3 reads TGTGCCAGCAGTTACTACCGGGACTATTGGGATCTTGAGCAGTTCTTC. Translation gives CASSYYRDYWDLEQFF.

The CDR3 DNA sequence: TGTGCCAGCAGCGAGGACAGGGGCAGTCAGCCCCAGCATTTT. This encodes CASSEDRGSQPQHF. This chain connects TRBV2 to TRBJ1-5; the match to TRBD1 covers 9 bases. The J segment lost 6 bases and the V segment lost 6 bases, leaving 6 bases of the junction unmatched. The CDR3 is made up of 14 amino acids. Per germline, CDR1 SNHLY and CDR2 FYNNEI.

This clonotype has only one observation. This chain joins TRBV14 and TRBJ2-7; D is possibly TRBD1 or TRBD2 (6 bases each). CDR3 size: 17 residues. Trimming removed 1 base at V and 3 bases at J, with 19 bases between. Looked up from germline, CDR1 is SGHDN and CDR2 is FVKESK. The CDR3 region has the DNA TGTGCCAGCAGCCAAGGGGGGGTCAAGGACAGACACTACGAGCAGTACTTC. Encoded protein: CASSQGGVKDRHYEQYF.

The table lists this clonotype with many counts. V and J are TRBV29-1 and TRBJ2-1, with TRBD2 matching over 7 bases. J was trimmed by 5 bases and V by 7 bases; bases with no gene match: 8. From germline, CDR1 is SQVTM and CDR2 ANQGSEA. CDR3 size: 13 residues. The chain's CDR3 is CSAAPSGNNEQFF. CDR3 coding DNA: TGCAGCGCAGCCCCTAGCGGAAACAATGAGCAGTTCTTC.

This sequence joins TRBV30 and TRBJ1-4, with no clear D. CDR1 and CDR2 from the germline V gene are GTSNPN and SVGIG (reference sequence). This CDR3 is 12 amino acids long. Trimming removed 2 bases from V and 4 bases from J, with 5 bases in between. In DNA form, the CDR3 reads TGTGCCTGGAGTCTACTTAATGAAAAACTGTTTTTT. Residues: CAWSLLNEKLFF.

A few counts support this clonotype. The CDR3 DNA reads as TGTGCCACCAGCAGAGATCTGGGGGCCGGGGAGCTGTTTTTT. It yields the protein CATSRDLGAGELFF. V usage is TRBV15 and J usage is TRBJ2-2; D possibly uses TRBD1 or TRBD2 (5 bases each). Trimming took off 0 bases at V and 6 bases at J, with 8 bases between the two ends. The CDR3 loop spans 14 amino acids. Germline values: CDR1 LNHNV, CDR2 YYDKDF (reference sequence).

This clonotype was detected only a few times. V is TRBV15 and J is TRBJ1-5, with 7 bases fitting TRBD1. This CDR3 has 14 amino acids. The V gene's germline CDR1 is LNHNV and CDR2 YYDKDF (reference sequence). V shed 3 bases and J 8 bases; nucleotides not matched to a gene: 7. The CDR3 loop is CATSRDRLFEPQHF. The CDR3 bases are TGTGCCACCAGCAGGGACAGGTTATTTGAGCCCCAGCATTTT.

The chain joins TRBV7-2 to TRBJ2-4; D is uncertain. CDR1 SGHTA and CDR2 FQGNSA come from the germline V gene. This CDR3 is built from 11 residues. Trimming pared 1 base from V and 11 bases from J, leaving 6 bases between. Written as DNA, the CDR3 is TGTGCCAGCAGCTTAGGCTTACTTCAGTACTTC. This gives the protein CASSLGLLQYF.

This clonotype turned up a few times. This chain connects TRBV29-1 to TRBJ2-3; possible D gene TRBD2, 7 bases. CDR3 length equals 16 residues. Germline assignment: CDR1 SQVTM and CDR2 ANQGSEA. Between the trimmed V and J ends, which lost 4 bases and 2 bases, there was a span of 19 bases. The CDR3 spells CSVGPRGAGATDTQYF. The CDR3 DNA reads TGCAGCGTTGGGCCTAGGGGGGCGGGAGCCACAGATACGCAGTATTTT.

This clonotype was found many times. The chain recombines TRBV10-3 with TRBJ2-1, with 11 bases lining up with TRBD2. The V segment lost 7 bases and the J segment 2 bases; nucleotides outside the gene matches: 7. Germline V gives CDR1 ENHRY, CDR2 SYGVKD. The CDR3 is 16 residues long. CDR3 protein: CAIMGTSGATYNEQFF. CDR3 DNA sequence: TGTGCCATCATGGGGACTAGCGGAGCGACCTACAATGAGCAGTTCTTC.

This clonotype was picked up a small number of times. J is TRBJ2-3 and V is TRBV3-1; perhaps TRBD1 as D (5 bases). This CDR3 contains 19 residues. Trimming shortened V by 0 bases and J by 0 bases, and 19 bases separated the two germline ends. Germline-derived CDR1 and CDR2 are LGHDT and YNNKEL (reference sequence). The CDR3 coding sequence is TGTGCCAGCAGCCAAGATGCCCTCTTATGGGGCGCAAGCACAGATACGCAGTATTTT. It encodes CASSQDALLWGASTDTQYF.

This clonotype was observed a handful of times. V usage is TRBV6-2 or TRBV6-3 and J usage is TRBJ1-5, with D possibly matching TRBD1 (6 bases). This CDR3 spans 15 amino acids. Germline values: CDR1 MNHEY, CDR2 SVGEGT. Between the trimmed V and J ends, which lost 3 bases and 6 bases, there was a span of 15 bases. This CDR3 reads CASSYALGGSQPQHF. CDR3 coding DNA: TGTGCCAGCAGTTATGCCTTGGGGGGCAGTCAGCCCCAGCATTTT.

This clonotype has ten or more counts. The V call is TRBV27, the J call TRBJ2-7; tentative D call: TRBD1 (5 bases). V was trimmed by 5 bases and J by 5 bases, leaving 25 bases between them. Per the germline V gene, CDR1 is MNHEY and CDR2 is SMNVEV (reference sequence). The CDR3 spans 17 residues. Here the CDR3 DNA reads TGTGCCAGCAGTAAATTCTTCCAGGGAATATCTTCCGACGAGCAGTACTTC. Translating it yields CASSKFFQGISSDEQYF.

This clonotype was seen a few times. The genes are TRBV5-1 and TRBJ1-5; 8 bases map to TRBD1. Losses at the gene ends were 3 bases for V and 4 bases for J; bases not matched to a gene: 3. Per the germline V gene, CDR1 is SGHRS and CDR2 is YFSETQ. The CDR3 runs to 14 residues. The CDR3 DNA sequence: TGCGCCAGCAGCTGGACAGGGATGAATCAGCCCCAGCATTTT. This codes for CASSWTGMNQPQHF.

In this sample, this clonotype turned up many times. The V and J genes are TRBV5-6 and TRBJ2-5; 11 nucleotides align to TRBD2. CDR1 and CDR2 (germline): SGHDT, YYEEEE. Trimming at V came to 4 bases and at J to 3 bases, leaving 5 bases not matched to a gene. The CDR3 has 15 residues. The DNA for the CDR3 is TGTGCCAGCAGCAGCGAGGGACTAGCGGAAGAGACCCAGTACTTC. It is translated as CASSSEGLAEETQYF.

This clonotype was found many times. V usage is TRBV7-3 and J usage is TRBJ2-1; D is undetermined. This CDR3 has 15 residues. Trimming took 5 bases from V and 0 from J, leaving 11 bases between them. In germline, CDR1 is SGHTA, CDR2 FQGTGA. The CDR3 loop reads CASSPLGSSYNEQFF. The CDR3 DNA is TGTGCCAGCAGCCCGTTGGGTAGCTCCTACAATGAGCAGTTCTTC. The entire variable domain, with the rest obtained from reference TRBV7-3 and TRBJ2-1, is as follows: GAGVSQTPSNKVTEKGKYVELRCDPISGHTALYWYRQSLGQGPEFLIYFQGTGAADDSGLPNDRFFAVRPEGSVSTLKIQRTERGDSAVYLCASSPLGSSYNEQFFGPGTRLTVL.

This clonotype was detected only a few times. This chain uses TRBV9 with TRBJ1-2; D gene ambiguous. Looked up from germline, CDR1 is SGDLS and CDR2 is YYNGEE. V dropped 4 bases and J dropped 0 bases, with 7 bases sitting between them. The CDR3 spans 13 residues. The CDR3 reads CASSSGSNYGYTF. In nucleotides, the CDR3 is TGTGCCAGCAGCTCTGGATCTAACTATGGCTACACCTTC. The full variable domain, completed using reference TRBV9 and TRBJ1-2, is DSGVTQTPKHLITATGQRVTLRCSPRSGDLSVYWYQQSLDQGLQFLIQYYNGEERAKGNILERFSAQQFPDLHSELNLSSLELGDSALYFCASSSGSNYGYTFGSGTRLTVV.

This rearrangement joins TRBV10-2 to TRBJ2-3; the D gene is possibly TRBD2 (5 bases). The germline CDR1 and CDR2 sequences are WSHSY and SAAADI. Trimming took off 7 bases at V and 1 base at J, with 9 bases between the two ends. The CDR3 has 13 amino acids. This CDR3 reads CASKERRTDTQYF. The CDR3 bases are TGCGCCAGCAAGGAGCGGCGCACAGATACGCAGTATTTT.

This clonotype was seen ten or more times. This chain uses TRBV20-1 with TRBJ2-7; the match to TRBD2 covers 14 bases. Germline V gene sequence: CDR1 DFQATT, CDR2 SNEGSKA (reference sequence). V dropped 3 bases and J dropped 3; count of bases not matched to a gene: 4. CDR3 length: 15 amino acids. CDR3 sequence reads: CSARGLAGASYEQYF. The CDR3 nucleotides read TGCAGTGCTAGGGGACTAGCGGGAGCAAGCTACGAGCAGTACTTC.

This clonotype has more than one count but fewer than ten. The rearrangement links TRBV6-5 to TRBJ2-7; 7 nucleotides align to TRBD1. The ends lost 3 bases at V and 4 bases at J; junction bases unmatched: 15. The CDR3 runs 17 residues. In germline, CDR1 is MNHEY, CDR2 SVGAGI. CDR3 sequence (DNA): TGTGCCAGCAGTTATGGGCTGACAGGGAAAGGTTTGTACGAGCAGTACTTC. It codes for CASSYGLTGKGLYEQYF.